One sample yielded the 6 T cell receptor beta chains listed below, sequenced in a study of metastatic and nonmetastatic thyroid tumors. Patients were all untreated before their thyroid surgery. With MiXCR, TCRdb reprocessed the PCR reads. This sample has approximately 20,000 clones; about 15% occur once, and the top ten carry around 18%. The sequenced sample was blood. The source of these receptors is a male donor with papillary thyroid cancer or a benign thyroid nodule (not recorded which). Some clones in this sample may be carry-over from other donors' samples.

The V call is TRBV7-6, the J call TRBJ2-1; D may be TRBD2 (6 bases). The CDR3 covers 16 residues. Trimming pared 5 bases from V and 4 bases from J, leaving 18 bases between. Germline V gene data show CDR1 as SGHVS and CDR2 as FNYEAQ. The CDR3 DNA follows: TGTGCCAGCAGCCCGCGGGGCAGCGGAACTTACAATGAGCAGTTCTTC. This translates into CASSPRGSGTYNEQFF.

Many counts were recorded for this clone. The chain employs TRBV20-1 and TRBJ2-6, with D unclear. Germline V gene data show CDR1 as DFQATT and CDR2 as SNEGSKA (reference sequence). V dropped 1 base and J dropped 0 bases, with 4 bases sitting between them. This CDR3 comprises 14 residues. This CDR3 reads CSARVGSGANVLTF. CDR3 bases: TGCAGTGCTAGAGTGGGCTCTGGGGCCAACGTCCTGACTTTC.

This clone came up many times. The chain uses TRBV28 and TRBJ2-7; 8 nucleotides agree with TRBD2. The CDR3 is 14 amino acids. Trimming at V came to 11 bases and at J to 4 bases, leaving 13 bases not matched to a gene. Germline V lookup: CDR1 MDHEN, CDR2 SYDVKM. The DNA of the CDR3 is TGTGCCGGAGCACCACAGGCGGGGGGTTACGAGCAGTACTTC. Encoded protein: CAGAPQAGGYEQYF.

This clone was counted ten times or more. The chain joins TRBV30 to TRBJ2-2; possible D gene TRBD2, 6 bases. The V gene's germline CDR1 is GTSNPN and CDR2 SVGIG (reference sequence). CDR3 length: 14 amino acids. The V end was cut by 2 bases, the J end by 2 bases, with 9 bases between. The DNA of the CDR3 is TGTGCCTGGAGTCTGGACTATAACACCGGGGAGCTGTTTTTT. Its protein is CAWSLDYNTGELFF.

J is TRBJ2-7 and V is TRBV18; 8 bases map to TRBD2. The CDR3 has 15 residues. Germline V CDR1 and CDR2: KGHSH, LQKENI. The junction had 12 bases not matched to a gene; V was cut back by 6 bases and J by 5 bases. CDR3 sequence (DNA): TGTGCCAGCTCCCCTGGACTAGCTTCTATCCACGAGCAGTACTTC. Protein product: CASSPGLASIHEQYF.

In this sample, this clone is medium-sized. V usage is TRBV7-2 and J usage is TRBJ2-7; D remains unclear. V lost 5 bases to trimming and J lost 4 bases, with 6 bases between them. The germline V gene has CDR1 SGHTA and CDR2 FQGNSA. This CDR3 is 11 amino acids long. The CDR3 protein is CASSLSYEQYF. The CDR3 DNA is TGTGCCAGCAGCCTCTCATACGAGCAGTACTTC.